This T cell receptor beta chain was sequenced for a study of human T cells and chemical hapten exposure. Study context: How much TCR each sample yielded varied, mostly because pooled library volumes differed slightly.

The germline CDR1 and CDR2 sequences are MNHEY and SVGEGT. CDR3 length: 15 amino acids. With V trimmed by 6 bases and J by 9 bases, 14 bases remained unmatched. It was unfractionated whole blood from which total RNA was extracted. Individual cDNA molecules received unique molecular identifiers in the library. Per the authors' pipeline: The number of TCRs in each sample had a median of 95,638 and spanned roughly 23,224 to 750,000. MiXCR, applied by TCRdb to the reads, yields one record per CDR3 protein. The V and J calls and clone size are TCRdb's, not the authors'. Found here are about 120,000 distinct CDR3 sequences, more than 8.5% of them singletons; the top ten hold more than 1.3%. The table lists this clonotype with many counts. Its antigen is undetermined. Study findings and constraints: With DPC sensitization, TCRs exceeding 1 in 1000 frequency showed no change.

The TCR originated in a human donor in good health. Some clones in this sample may be carry-over from other donors' samples. Sequencing input: whole blood. The chain joins TRBV6-2 or TRBV6-3 to TRBJ2-1; 7 nucleotides match TRBD1. The CDR3 is CASRASGVRQGEQFF. The CDR3 DNA reads as TGTGCCAGCAGGGCATCAGGGGTTCGACAGGGTGAGCAGTTCTTC.